This T cell receptor beta chain was sequenced in a study of cytomegalovirus exposure and HLA in healthy donors. General study findings and limits: Later, an analysis showed that TCR beta chains associated with HLA were more clonally expanded than others that were equally common. In vitro work confirmed that three CMV-associated chains recognize CMV antigens. Using the classifier, cytomegalovirus status was reportedly diagnosed with high specificity and sensitivity.

PCR was performed using 60 Vbeta and 13 Jbeta primers. The assay was immunoSEQ multiplex PCR, and TCRdb's table has in-frame clones only and misses some. The table records about 150,000 clones, 85% of them present only once. Remarks on this clone: Its target is not known.

This TCR was sampled from a boy aged 2-9 years in good health and CMV-seronegative. The sample taken for sequencing was PBMCs.

The DNA of the CDR3 is TGTGCCAGCAGTAATAATCCCCGGGAAGGAAACACCATATATTTT. It encodes CASSNNPREGNTIYF. The chain couples TRBV28 to TRBJ1-3, with unresolved D. Trimming took off 5 bases at V and 4 bases at J, with 15 bases between the two ends. CDR1 is MDHEN and CDR2 is SYDVKM in the germline V gene. The CDR3 length is 15 residues. The entire variable domain, with the rest obtained from reference TRBV28 and TRBJ1-3, is as follows: DVKVTQSSRYLVKRTGEKVFLECVQDMDHENMFWYRQDPGLGLRLIYFSYDVKMKEKGDIPEGYSVSREKKERFSLILESASTNQTSMYLCASSNNPREGNTIYFGEGSWLTVV.